The 2 T cell receptor beta chains given below trace back to one sample, sequenced in a study of a mutant IDH1 vaccine in newly diagnosed glioma. Time point defined: baseline, week 1 (first vaccination visit). Treatment meaning: pre-vaccination baseline after standard-of-care therapy. The table came from immunoSEQ multiplex PCR; TCRdb's copy has only in-frame clones and leaves some out. The top ten hold 7% to 10% of the sample, which has about 38,000 clones, under 80% seen once. The starting material was PBMCs, obtained from a glioma patient treated with radiotherapy, temozolomide or both. The source is a man aged 40-49 years with glioma. Some clones in this sample may be carry-over from other donors' samples.

The chain combines TRBV6-5 with TRBJ1-1, with a weak D call TRBD1 (6 bases). The V end was cut by 2 bases, the J end by 5 bases, with 12 bases between. The CDR3 sequence is 14 residues long. Germline CDR1 MNHEY, CDR2 SVGAGI. CDR3 sequence: CASSYGRGGTEAFF. For the CDR3, the DNA is TGTGCCAGCAGTTACGGCAGGGGAGGTACTGAAGCTTTCTTT.

The chain combines TRBV2 with TRBJ1-6; TRBD1 matches at 7 bases. The CDR3 has 16 amino acids. V was pared by 4 bases and J by 10 bases, with 13 bases of the junction left unmatched. CDR1 and CDR2 (germline): SNHLY, FYNNEI. The CDR3 bases are TGTGCCAGCAGTGCTGAGGCAGGGGGAGCTAACTCACCCCTCCACTTT. It specifies CASSAEAGGANSPLHF.